The 13 T cell receptor beta chains in this list originate from one sample, sequenced in a study of blood T cell repertoires in COVID-19 (TCRdb year 2020). Library preparation employed the immunoSEQ multiplex PCR assay. TCRdb's version of the immuneACCESS table is confined to in-frame rearrangements and falls short of the full clone set. An unresolved V gene accounts for under half of the shortfall where checked; the remainder is of unknown origin. Counted in this sample were about 280,000 clones; approximately 83% of them appeared once. The ten largest clones capture 8% to 9.5% of the sample. The sequencing input was peripheral blood. The receptors shown here come from a woman aged 45-65 years who had recovered from COVID-19.

This clone occurred once. In DNA, the CDR3 is TGTGCCAGCAGCGAGATCATGGGGGGAGAGACTGAAGCTTTCTTT. Its translation: CASSEIMGGETEAFF. The rearrangement links TRBV28 to TRBJ1-1; TRBD1 might be the D (5 bases). V lost 6 bases to trimming and J lost 5 bases, with 19 bases between them. The CDR3 consists of 15 residues. Germline loops: CDR1 MDHEN, CDR2 SYDVKM. Full variable domain (remainder filled in from reference TRBV28 and TRBJ1-1): DVKVTQSSRYLVKRTGEKVFLECVQDMDHENMFWYRQDPGLGLRLIYFSYDVKMKEKGDIPEGYSVSREKKERFSLILESASTNQTSMYLCASSEIMGGETEAFFGQGTRLTVV.

J is TRBJ1-6 and V is TRBV6-6; 7 bases line up with TRBD1. From germline, CDR1 is MNHNY and CDR2 SVGAGI (reference sequence). CDR3 size: 18 residues. With V trimmed by 5 bases and J by 1 base, 11 bases remained unmatched. The CDR3 spells CASSPTGIRGSYNSPLHF. CDR3 nucleotides: TGTGCCAGCAGTCCGACAGGGATTCGGGGTTCCTATAATTCACCCCTCCACTTT.

The genes are TRBV6-5 and TRBJ1-2; 10 bases agree with TRBD1. Unmatched junction bases numbered 5, after V lost 6 bases and J lost 7 bases. CDR1 and CDR2 (germline): MNHEY, SVGAGI. CDR3 length: 13 amino acids. Here the CDR3 DNA reads TGTGCCAGCAGCTTGACAGGGGGCGTTGGCTACACCTTC. Translation gives CASSLTGGVGYTF.

The chain uses TRBV10-3 and TRBJ1-2; D call uncertain. Germline V gives CDR1 ENHRY, CDR2 SYGVKD. This CDR3 spans 15 amino acids. Trimming removed 0 bases from V and 3 bases from J, with 11 bases in between. The CDR3 DNA sequence: TGTGCCATCAGTGAGTCGACTCTCCGGGACTATGGCTACACCTTC. Protein sequence: CAISESTLRDYGYTF.

This sequence joins TRBV19 and TRBJ1-5, with 8 bases that match TRBD1. V was clipped by 4 bases and J by 9 bases; unmatched bases: 8. The CDR3 has 14 amino acids. Germline lookup yields CDR1 LNHDA and CDR2 SQIVND (reference sequence). The CDR3 loop reads CASSTGQGGRPQHF. CDR3 DNA: TGTGCCAGTAGTACCGGACAGGGAGGTAGGCCCCAGCATTTT.

This chain links TRBV10-3 with TRBJ2-3; TRBD2 agrees at 16 bases. The germline V gene has CDR1 ENHRY and CDR2 SYGVKD. CDR3 length: 18 amino acids. With 4 bases clipped from V and 3 bases from J, the junction kept 7 bases outside the gene matches. The DNA of the CDR3 is TGTGCCATCAGTGGCGCCGGGACTAGCGGGGGGGCAACAGATACGCAGTATTTT. It codes for CAISGAGTSGGATDTQYF.

This chain joins TRBV10-3 and TRBJ1-2; D is perhaps TRBD1 (5 bases). V was pared by 4 bases and J by 4 bases, with 16 bases between. CDR3 length: 15 amino acids. Germline V gives CDR1 ENHRY, CDR2 SYGVKD. The CDR3: CAISAAGSQGYGYTF. CDR3 in DNA: TGTGCCATCAGTGCAGCCGGGTCGCAGGGCTATGGCTACACCTTC.

The rearrangement joins TRBV28 to TRBJ2-7, with a weak D call TRBD1 (5 bases). CDR3 length: 15 residues. The germline gives CDR1 MDHEN, CDR2 SYDVKM. V lost 6 bases and J 2 bases, leaving 17 bases between the germline ends. The CDR3 spells CASRTGTSLPYEQYF. DNA of the CDR3: TGTGCCAGCAGAACAGGAACCTCGCTCCCCTACGAGCAGTACTTC.

For this clone: At the DNA level, this CDR3 is encoded by other sequences in the same sample as well. DNA for the CDR3: TGTGCCATCAGTGAGACTAGCGGGAGATACTACGAGCAGTACTTC. Its protein is CAISETSGRYYEQYF. V is TRBV10-3 and J is TRBJ2-7; the match to TRBD2 covers 11 bases. Looked up from germline, CDR1 is ENHRY and CDR2 is SYGVKD. The CDR3 is 15 amino acids. J was trimmed by 3 bases and V by 2 bases; bases with no gene match: 3.

V and J are TRBV19 and TRBJ2-7; possible D gene TRBD1, 5 bases. The CDR3 is 12 amino acids. CDR1 LNHDA and CDR2 SQIVND come from the germline V gene (reference sequence). The V end lost 0 bases, the J end lost 6 bases, and 6 bases lay between the germline ends. The CDR3 nucleotides read TGTGCCAGTAGTATAGACCAGGGCGAGCAGTACTTC. This sequence encodes CASSIDQGEQYF.

This clone was picked up one time. The chain employs TRBV5-4 and TRBJ2-7; 8 nucleotides line up with TRBD2. The CDR3 covers 13 residues. The germline gives CDR1 SGHNT, CDR2 YYREEE (reference sequence). J gave up 6 bases and V 5 bases, and 7 bases lay outside the gene matches. The CDR3 nucleotides are TGTGCCAGCAGTCCTAGCGGGCGAAGCGAGCAGTACTTC. Translating it yields CASSPSGRSEQYF.

V and J are TRBV27 and TRBJ2-1; 8 bases align to TRBD2. This CDR3 contains 15 residues. J lost 6 bases, V lost 3 bases, and 7 bases had no gene match. CDR1 is MNHEY, CDR2 SMNVEV, per germline (reference sequence). CDR3 coding DNA: TGTGCCAGCAGTTTTGCTAGCGGGCGCTCCAATGAGCAGTTCTTC. Translated, it gives CASSFASGRSNEQFF.

The chain has TRBV2 and TRBJ2-7; TRBD1 might be the D (5 bases). Between the trimmed V and J ends, which lost 8 bases and 2 bases, there was a span of 16 bases. Germline V gene lookup returns CDR1 SNHLY and CDR2 FYNNEI. The CDR3 contains 14 residues. The chain's CDR3 is CASAIGVSAYEQYF. The DNA for the CDR3 is TGTGCCAGCGCAATAGGGGTTTCGGCCTACGAGCAGTACTTC.